This T cell receptor beta chain appears in the sequencing data of a study of blood T cell repertoires in COVID-19. Study summary: Both acute and convalescent COVID-19 samples were obtained from the United States, Italy and Spain. T cells, B-cell-depleted T cells, or PBMCs provided the cDNA or gDNA that served as material.

Methods used by the authors: Amplification of reference gene primers provided the estimated nucleated cell counts. Sequencing was performed with immunoSEQ multiplex PCR; in TCRdb, only in-frame clones are kept and a portion is missing. The D gene and trimming were derived from the DNA, and the V and J assignments and clone size from that table. The table lists some 240,000 clones, 85% to 90% of them singletons, with approximately 5% in the top ten. The germline V gene encodes CDR1 MNHEY and CDR2 SMNVEV (reference sequence). The trim removed 6 bases at V and 2 bases at J, leaving 6 bases unmatched. The CDR3 sequence is 15 residues long.

The source material was peripheral blood. This TCR was recovered from a woman in her forties who had recovered from COVID-19. The chain carries TRBV27 and TRBJ2-4, with TRBD1 matching 8 bases. The CDR3 loop is CASRGTGVPKNIQYF. For the CDR3, the DNA is TGTGCCAGCAGGGGGACAGGCGTCCCCAAAAACATTCAGTACTTC.